These 9 T cell receptor beta chains were sequenced from one sample in a study of T cell responses to AZD1222 COVID-19 vaccine. Generated by immunoSEQ multiplex PCR, the TCRdb table keeps only in-frame clones and is missing some. The sample contains approximately 110,000 clones, 70% to 90% of which appear only once. This specimen was peripheral blood, taken on day 0 of AZD1222 vaccination. These receptors came from an adult in good health.

The table lists this clone with a count of one. The V call is TRBV7-9, the J call TRBJ2-3; D might be TRBD1 (6 bases). Trimming took off 5 bases at V and 2 bases at J, with 11 bases between the two ends. Germline CDR1 reads SEHNR; CDR2 reads FQNEAQ (reference sequence). The CDR3 length is 14 residues. The CDR3 coding sequence is TGTGCCAGCAGCCCCCGGACAGTCACAGATACGCAGTATTTT. Its translation: CASSPRTVTDTQYF.

The rearrangement uses TRBV6-6 and TRBJ1-5; D unclear. There are 14 residues in the CDR3. V lost 6 bases and J 5 bases, leaving 14 bases between the germline ends. Per germline, CDR1 MNHNY and CDR2 SVGAGI (reference sequence). The CDR3 loop is CASSPPGSYQPQHF. The DNA for the CDR3 is TGTGCCAGCAGCCCCCCGGGCAGTTATCAGCCCCAGCATTTT.

The chain couples TRBV28 to TRBJ1-1; D possibly corresponds to TRBD1 (5 bases). The ends were cut back, 7 bases at V and 2 bases at J, with 14 bases in the middle. Germline lookup yields CDR1 MDHEN and CDR2 SYDVKM. The CDR3 contains 14 residues. The CDR3 region is CASTPPQGNTEAFF. The DNA for the CDR3 is TGTGCCAGCACCCCTCCCCAGGGAAACACTGAAGCTTTCTTT.

This clone came up once. The chain carries TRBV12-3 or TRBV12-4 and TRBJ1-5; unclear D gene. This CDR3 spans 13 amino acids. V was cut by 5 bases and J by 4 bases, with 9 bases left in between. This CDR3 is CASSVARNQPQHF. The CDR3 DNA sequence: TGTGCCAGCAGTGTTGCTAGAAATCAGCCCCAGCATTTT.

J is TRBJ2-7 and V is TRBV30; perhaps TRBD2 as D (6 bases). The length of the CDR3 is 13 residues. CDR1 is GTSNPN and CDR2 is SVGIG in the germline V gene (reference sequence). V was cut by 0 bases and J by 2 bases, with 8 bases left in between. CDR3 in DNA: TGTGCCTGGAGTGTACCGGGAGCCTACGAGCAGTACGTC. This encodes CAWSVPGAYEQYV.

This clone was detected a few times. V usage is TRBV5-4 and J usage is TRBJ1-1; D perhaps matches TRBD1 (5 bases). The CDR3 has 15 amino acids. Germline CDR1 reads SGHNT; CDR2 reads YYREEE (reference sequence). The V gene lost 4 bases and the J gene lost 2 bases, with 15 bases spanning the gap. CDR3 DNA sequence: TGTGCCAGCAGCGTTATCGGGGGATTAAACACTGAAGCTTTCTTT. Amino acids: CASSVIGGLNTEAFF.

This clone occurred a few times. This chain joins TRBV12-3 or TRBV12-4 and TRBJ2-1, with D perhaps matching TRBD2 (5 bases). V dropped 1 base and J dropped 7 bases, with 8 bases sitting between them. The CDR3 spans 13 residues. The CDR3, as DNA: TGTGCCAGCAGTTTAGGACTATTAAATGAGCAGTTCTTC. Translating it yields CASSLGLLNEQFF.

Only one count was recorded for this clone. The rearrangement joins TRBV14 to TRBJ2-3; TRBD2 might be the D (5 bases). Germline V gene sequence: CDR1 SGHDN, CDR2 FVKESK. V was shortened by 3 bases and J by 0 bases, with 13 bases between the two germline ends. The length of the CDR3 is 16 residues. The CDR3 here is CASSQSRAGSTDTQYF. The DNA for the CDR3 is TGTGCCAGCAGCCAGTCCCGTGCGGGTAGCACAGATACGCAGTATTTT. The full variable domain, in which reference TRBV14 and TRBJ2-3 provide the parts outside the CDR3, is EAGVTQFPSHSVIEKGQTVTLRCDPISGHDNLYWYRRVMGKEIKFLLHFVKESKQDESGMPNNRFLAERTGGTYSTLKVQPAELEDSGVYFCASSQSRAGSTDTQYFGPGTRLTVL.

The chain's CDR3 is CSASTSGGTQYF. The CDR3 DNA reads TGCAGTGCTAGTACAAGCGGGGGGACGCAGTATTTT. This chain connects TRBV20-1 to TRBJ2-3; 9 bases map to TRBD2. V lost 3 bases to trimming and J lost 9 bases; unmatched junction nucleotides: 4. Looked up from germline, CDR1 is DFQATT and CDR2 is SNEGSKA (reference sequence). The CDR3 contains 12 residues.